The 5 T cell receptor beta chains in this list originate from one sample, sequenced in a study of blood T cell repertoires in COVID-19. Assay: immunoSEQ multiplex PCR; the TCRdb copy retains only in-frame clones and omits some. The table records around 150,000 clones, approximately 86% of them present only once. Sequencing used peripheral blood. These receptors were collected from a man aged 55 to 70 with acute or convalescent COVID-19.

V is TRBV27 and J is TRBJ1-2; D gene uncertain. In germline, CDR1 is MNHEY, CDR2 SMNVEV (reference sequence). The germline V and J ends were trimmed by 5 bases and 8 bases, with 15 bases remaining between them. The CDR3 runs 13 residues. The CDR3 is CASSPTLAGGYTF. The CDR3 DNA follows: TGTGCCAGCAGTCCGACGCTAGCGGGGGGCTACACCTTC.

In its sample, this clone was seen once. CDR3 region: CASSLGQGAFF. Written as DNA, the CDR3 is TGTGCCAGCAGTCTGGGACAGGGGGCTTTCTTT. This chain joins TRBV12-3 or TRBV12-4 and TRBJ1-1; 10 bases align to TRBD1. Trimming cost V 5 bases and J 11 bases; bases outside gene matches: 2. The CDR3 spans 11 residues.

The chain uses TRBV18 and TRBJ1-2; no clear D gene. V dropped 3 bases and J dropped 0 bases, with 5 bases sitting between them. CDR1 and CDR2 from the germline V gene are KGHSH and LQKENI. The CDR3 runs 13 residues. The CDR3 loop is CASSPDTNYGYTF. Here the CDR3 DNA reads TGTGCCAGCTCACCCGACACTAACTATGGCTACACCTTC.

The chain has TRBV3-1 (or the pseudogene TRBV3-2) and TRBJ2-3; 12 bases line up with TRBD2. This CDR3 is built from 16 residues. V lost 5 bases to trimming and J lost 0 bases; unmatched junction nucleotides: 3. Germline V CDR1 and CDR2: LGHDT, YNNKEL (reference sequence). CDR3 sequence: CASSFGTSGSTDTQYF. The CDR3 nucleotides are TGTGCCAGCAGCTTTGGGACTAGCGGGAGCACAGATACGCAGTATTTT.

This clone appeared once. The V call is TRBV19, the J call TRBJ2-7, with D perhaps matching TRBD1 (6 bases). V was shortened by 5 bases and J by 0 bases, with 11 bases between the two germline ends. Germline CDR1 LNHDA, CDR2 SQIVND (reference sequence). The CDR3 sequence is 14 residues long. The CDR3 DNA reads TGTGCCAGTAGTCCTTGGACAGACTCCTACGAGCAGTACTTC. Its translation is CASSPWTDSYEQYF.